These T cell receptor beta chains were read from a single sample in a study of blood T cell repertoires in COVID-19. Clones were read by immunoSEQ multiplex PCR, and TCRdb kept only the in-frame ones, dropping some. The profile covers around 330,000 clones, with about 85% appearing a single time and around 1.9% taken by the ten largest. Sequenced material: PBMCs or T cells enriched from blood (not recorded which). These receptors came from a young woman who had been exposed to COVID-19. Both conserved end residues are part of each CDR3.

V gene	CDR3 protein
TRBV11-3	CASSLVKKGASTEQFF
TRBV19	CASSSGTGGEKTQYF
TRBV3-1/TRBV3-2	CASSQEAYYTDTQYF
TRBV10-3	CAISETAPGDYGYTF
TRBV5-1	CASSLEGGNEKLFF
TRBV28	CASINGGGHEQFF
TRBV9	CASSATRKRTSGTNTGELFF
TRBV21-1	CASSKAVTGGDSYEQYF
TRBV28	CASSFSGTGAYEQYF
TRBV30	CASIWGQGVYGYTF
TRBV13	CASSTGTPNTGELFF
TRBV28	CASSSPGQGIRQPQHF
TRBV28	CASSLGQGSRTDTQYF
TRBV7-3	CASSLFGTGESSYNEQFF
TRBV7-8	CASSPGQGSAGYTF
TRBV5-1	CASSQRQFYEQYF
TRBV7-9	CASTAIGLYGYTF
TRBV5-1	CASSSGTELYEQYF
TRBV11-2	CASSLNLAGFTDTQYF
TRBV3-1/TRBV3-2	CASSRDSPEQYF
TRBV28	CASSLERRMETQYF
TRBV5-4	CASSDRVREATDTQYF
TRBV6-5	CASSRPGYYEQYF
TRBV2	CASSEIRTVGNQPQHF
TRBV30	CAWSVHHDTEAFF
TRBV11-3	CASSFYGTDTQYF
TRBV10-3	CAIASGRGQLGGGEQYF
TRBV28	CASSLGQDSNQPQHF
TRBV5-1	CASIHNAGANEQFF
TRBV11-2	CASSPLAGSPEQFF
TRBV30	CAFGNRDTRNSPLHF
TRBV29-1	CSFSRGSDLDGYTF
TRBV19	CASSIGSSGGHQETQYF
TRBV5-4	CASSLASGTYEQYF
TRBV19	CASSPDRVGEKLFF
TRBV28	CASSQGTSQPQHF
TRBV6-5	CASSYRGQYNEQFF
TRBV7-6	CASSSPSAASYNEQFF
TRBV7-9	CASSLGRGGDYGYTF
TRBV30	CAWSVLTAATYEQYF
TRBV7-9	CASSSTGTGFGGYTF
TRBV9	CASSVGQGIIYEQYF
TRBV28	CASSIGQGWTYEQYF
TRBV5-1	CASSLGLVAEEQFF
TRBV12-3/TRBV12-4	CASRGTGNTEAFF
TRBV30	CAWSVLAGVYEQYF
TRBV27	CASSSGRGDTGELFF
TRBV28	CASGLTSLTQYF
TRBV27	CASGKGGEETQYF
TRBV19	CATGMNNYNEQFF
TRBV18	CASSQQDQPQHF
TRBV30	CAWNWQGALGNQPQHF
TRBV28	CASSPIADRPTLRQWSYEQYF